These 11 T cell receptor beta chains share one sample of origin, sequenced in a study of blood T cell repertoires in COVID-19. Clones were sequenced by immunoSEQ multiplex PCR, and TCRdb holds only the in-frame ones, with some missing. The sample contains some 100,000 clones, approximately 87% of which appear only once. Sequencing used peripheral blood. Every receptor here comes from a human donor in a cohort sampled during active COVID-19.

This chain links TRBV9 with TRBJ1-4, with a weak D call TRBD1 (5 bases). Germline CDR1 is SGDLS and CDR2 is YYNGEE. CDR3 length: 15 amino acids. Between the trimmed V and J ends, which lost 0 bases and 8 bases, there was a span of 14 bases. Written as DNA, the CDR3 is TGTGCCAGCAGCGTAGCATACAGGCCTGGGGAAAAACTGTTTTTT. This translates into CASSVAYRPGEKLFF.

The chain recombines TRBV11-2 with TRBJ1-2, with D maybe TRBD1 (5 bases). From germline, CDR1 is SGHAT and CDR2 FQNNGV. V dropped 5 bases and J dropped 2 bases, with 18 bases sitting between them. The CDR3 loop spans 16 amino acids. CDR3 sequence (DNA): TGTGCCAGCAGCCGCAACAGTGGGGCCTTAAACTATGGCTACACCTTC. Its protein product is CASSRNSGALNYGYTF.

This chain connects TRBV5-6 to TRBJ2-5; TRBD1 matches at 10 bases. There are 15 residues in the CDR3. Germline V CDR1 and CDR2: SGHDT, YYEEEE. The V and J ends lost 0 bases and 4 bases, in that order; junction bases with no gene match: 3. The CDR3 bases are TGTGCCAGCAGCTTGGAAGACAGGGGGCGAGAGACCCAGTACTTC. Protein product: CASSLEDRGRETQYF.

The chain employs TRBV20-1 and TRBJ2-3, with D possibly matching TRBD2 (6 bases). Germline V gene sequence: CDR1 DFQATT, CDR2 SNEGSKA (reference sequence). The CDR3 covers 13 residues. Trimming removed 3 bases at V and 6 bases at J, with 13 bases between. In DNA form, the CDR3 reads TGCAGTGCTAGTTCCGGGAGACTTGATACGCAGTATTTT. Translating it yields CSASSGRLDTQYF.

The J gene is TRBJ1-5, the V gene TRBV18; 7 bases agree with TRBD1. Unmatched junction bases numbered 8, after V lost 2 bases and J lost 7 bases. Germline-derived CDR1 and CDR2 are KGHSH and LQKENI. This CDR3 has 15 amino acids. CDR3 sequence: CASSPSQGSRQPQHF. The CDR3 DNA follows: TGTGCCAGCTCACCATCACAGGGGTCGAGGCAGCCCCAGCATTTT.

The V gene is TRBV24-1, the J gene TRBJ1-4; TRBD1 aligns across 10 bases. From germline, CDR1 is KGHDR and CDR2 SFDVKD. This CDR3 contains 18 residues. J was trimmed by 8 bases and V by 4 bases; bases with no gene match: 15. The CDR3 region is CATSDSGTGAGVDEKLFF. The CDR3, as DNA: TGTGCCACCAGTGACTCCGGGACAGGGGCGGGGGTGGACGAAAAACTGTTTTTT.

Of note for this clone: One base away lies a much larger clone, so this may be a sequencing read error. DNA of the CDR3: TGTGCCAGCAGTGAAGTTTGGACAGGGAACACTGAAGCTTTCTTT. Encoded protein: CASSEVWTGNTEAFF. The chain is built from TRBV2 and TRBJ1-1; 7 bases line up with TRBD1. CDR1 is SNHLY and CDR2 is FYNNEI in the germline V gene. This CDR3 is built from 15 residues. V was pared by 1 base and J by 1 base, with 3 bases of the junction left unmatched.

The chain has TRBV7-8 and TRBJ2-5; 9 positions match TRBD2. Germline CDR1 SGHVS, CDR2 FQNEAQ. V dropped 5 bases and J dropped 3; count of bases not matched to a gene: 7. The CDR3 extends over 15 amino acids. The CDR3 spells CASSPGAGGKETQYF. The CDR3 DNA reads TGTGCCAGCAGCCCTGGCGCGGGGGGGAAAGAGACCCAGTACTTC.

CDR3 bases: TGTGCCAGCTCACCACCTTCGTCAGCCTACAATGAGCAGTTCTTC. As protein: CASSPPSSAYNEQFF. This chain links TRBV18 with TRBJ2-1; D gene unclear. CDR3 length equals 15 residues. The ends were cut back, 0 bases at V and 2 bases at J, with 8 bases in the middle. Germline V CDR1 and CDR2: KGHSH, LQKENI. The whole variable domain, remainder taken from reference TRBV18 and TRBJ2-1, is NAGVMQNPRHLVRRRGQEARLRCSPMKGHSHVYWYRQLPEEGLKFMVYLQKENIIDESGMPKERFSAEFPKEGPSILRIQQVVRGDSAAYFCASSPPSSAYNEQFFGPGTRLTVL.

The chain carries TRBV9 and TRBJ2-3; tentative D call: TRBD1 (6 bases). CDR3 length equals 15 residues. Germline values: CDR1 SGDLS, CDR2 YYNGEE. Trimming cost V 0 bases and J 1 base, with 9 bases left between them. DNA for the CDR3: TGTGCCAGCAGCGTAGTGGACAGCCGCACAGATACGCAGTATTTT. Residues: CASSVVDSRTDTQYF.

The chain combines TRBV7-9 with TRBJ2-7; 11 bases line up with TRBD2. Germline CDR1 is SEHNR and CDR2 is FQNEAQ (reference sequence). With V trimmed by 5 bases and J by 3 bases, 6 bases remained unmatched. There are 15 residues in the CDR3. Here the CDR3 DNA reads TGTGCCAGCAGCCCCACAGGGACTAGCGGCTACGAGCAGTACTTC. This codes for CASSPTGTSGYEQYF.